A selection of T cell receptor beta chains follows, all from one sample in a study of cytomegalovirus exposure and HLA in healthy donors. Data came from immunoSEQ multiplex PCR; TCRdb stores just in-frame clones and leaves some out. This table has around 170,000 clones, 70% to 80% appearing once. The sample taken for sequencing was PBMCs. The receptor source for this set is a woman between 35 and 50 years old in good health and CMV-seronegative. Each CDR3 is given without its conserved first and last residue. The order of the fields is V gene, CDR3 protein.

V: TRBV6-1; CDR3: ASSQTVTTNEKLF
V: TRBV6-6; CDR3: ASNQVGGTEAF
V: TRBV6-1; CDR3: ASSGNRGWDYEQY
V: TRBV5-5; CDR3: ASSMAGPGADTQY
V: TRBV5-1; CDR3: ASSLGRLNTGELF
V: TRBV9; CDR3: ASSLPGTGGTGELF
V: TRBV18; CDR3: ASSPPAGTSGSNEQF
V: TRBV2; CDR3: ASSDRASNTEAF
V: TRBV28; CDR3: ASSYLGANVLT
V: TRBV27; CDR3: ASSLRRVVGGDRGLSYSNQPQH
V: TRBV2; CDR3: ASIARTSVNNEQF
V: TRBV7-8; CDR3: ASSLAGQGSYEQY
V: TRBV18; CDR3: ASSPISRQGFDGYT
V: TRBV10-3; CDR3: TCGTSGGSSYEQY
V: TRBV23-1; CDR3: ASSHESRGAKTEAF
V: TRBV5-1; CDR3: ASSLAQTRTEAF
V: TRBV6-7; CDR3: ASSQRTENEKLF
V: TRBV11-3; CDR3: ASSLIGVGRDSSPGELF
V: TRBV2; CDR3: ASNPFSGEDTQY
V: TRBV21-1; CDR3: ASAPPGTGDPRSYEQY
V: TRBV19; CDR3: ASSINRDVQDTEAF
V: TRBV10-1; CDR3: ASSDGGLAGLPSYNEQF
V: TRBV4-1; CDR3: ASSQGGTGQRSYEQY
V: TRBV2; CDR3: ASRGGLAGEVSQREQY
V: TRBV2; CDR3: ASRGTGGHSPLH
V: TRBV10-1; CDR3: ASSAGTGTGNTIY
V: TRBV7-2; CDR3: ASSPSRGGWTDTQY
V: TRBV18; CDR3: ASSREGQTPGGTDTQY
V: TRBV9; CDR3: ASSVGDSSGNTIY
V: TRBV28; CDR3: ASSPLSTGTQY
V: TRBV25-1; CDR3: ASSDWGPTGNTEAF
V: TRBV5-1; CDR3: ASSLGGQGSDTQY
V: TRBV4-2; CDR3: ASSPTIRRDRDYNEQF
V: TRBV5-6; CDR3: ASSLDRVFCEQY
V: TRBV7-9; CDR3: ASSLGGPGGKHNEQF
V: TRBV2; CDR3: ASTGAYSNQPQH
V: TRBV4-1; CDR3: ASSLRTRTEGTDTQY
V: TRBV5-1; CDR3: ASSLATAYDDTEAF
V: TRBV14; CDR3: ASSQVRGGPQH
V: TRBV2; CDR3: ASSPPFGQRQSNYEQY
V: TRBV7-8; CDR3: ASSRRQGTYEQY
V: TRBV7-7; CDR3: ASSLGAGQSYEQY
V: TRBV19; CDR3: ASSGFDQTVNYGYT
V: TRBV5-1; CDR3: ASSPRVRETQY
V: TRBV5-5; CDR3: ASRTIGQERVEAF
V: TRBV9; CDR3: ASSVASGRPSDEQF
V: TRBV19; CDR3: ASSIAGRRETQY
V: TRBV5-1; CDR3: ASSSPGLAGPKEQF
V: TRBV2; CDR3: ASGDRGLREQY
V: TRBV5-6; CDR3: ASSFPLAGELGEQF
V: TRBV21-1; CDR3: ASSRPRSGRFYEQF
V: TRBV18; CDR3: ASSPKGASSGNTIY
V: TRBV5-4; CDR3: ASSLDVGGGEAF
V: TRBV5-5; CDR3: ASSLPPPGQGWTGELF
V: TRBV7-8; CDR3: ASSLRQDNNSPLH
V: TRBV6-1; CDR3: ANSEEGRGGQH
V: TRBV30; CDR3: AWSPYSDRTGVRAF